The 24 T cell receptor beta chains below come from one sample, sequenced in a study of cytomegalovirus exposure and HLA in healthy donors. It was with 60 Vbeta and 13 Jbeta primers that the PCR ran. Sequenced by immunoSEQ multiplex PCR; TCRdb stores in-frame clones only, minus some. The sample comprises 120,000 or so clones, around 80% of which are singletons, and roughly 9.2% rests with the top ten. Sequencing used PBMCs. The receptor source for this set is a female donor in good health and CMV-seropositive.

The rearrangement uses TRBV5-1 and TRBJ2-5; TRBD1 aligns across 9 bases. Losses at the gene ends were 2 bases for V and 3 bases for J; bases not matched to a gene: 8. Germline V gives CDR1 SGHRS, CDR2 YFSETQ. This CDR3 comprises 16 residues. The CDR3 loop is CASSLTGGEVKETQYF. In nucleotides, the CDR3 is TGCGCCAGCAGCTTAACAGGGGGCGAAGTGAAAGAGACCCAGTACTTC.

This chain joins TRBV10-1 and TRBJ1-4; TRBD1 is a possible D gene (6 bases). Trimming left V 7 bases short and J 8 bases short, with 26 bases between. Germline V gene data show CDR1 as WNHNN and CDR2 as SYGVQD (reference sequence). The CDR3 extends over 17 amino acids. CDR3: CASKVRGHLSPGEKLFF. CDR3 nucleotide sequence: TGCGCCAGCAAAGTAAGGGGACACCTCTCTCCGGGCGAAAAACTGTTTTTT.

This chain links TRBV4-1 with TRBJ2-7, with 11 bases fitting TRBD2. CDR3 length equals 16 residues. Germline V gene data show CDR1 as MGHRA and CDR2 as YSYEKL. The ends lost 1 base at V and 6 bases at J; junction bases unmatched: 8. The CDR3 nucleotides are TGCGCCAGCAGCCAAGGCGGGACTAGCGGAGGGCGCGAGCAGTACTTC. This translates into CASSQGGTSGGREQYF.

This sequence joins TRBV5-1 and TRBJ2-7; D possibly corresponds to TRBD1 (5 bases). Trimming removed 2 bases at V and 6 bases at J, with 18 bases between. Germline values: CDR1 SGHRS, CDR2 YFSETQ. The CDR3 consists of 15 residues. CDR3 in amino acids: CASSFDATAGVEQYF. CDR3 DNA: TGCGCCAGCAGCTTCGATGCGACAGCTGGTGTCGAGCAGTACTTC.

The J gene is TRBJ1-6, the V gene TRBV5-1, with TRBD1 identical over 7 bases. The ends lost 3 bases at V and 10 bases at J; junction bases unmatched: 16. The CDR3 has 17 residues. Germline loops: CDR1 SGHRS, CDR2 YFSETQ. This CDR3 reads CASSWGAGTERRSPLHF. DNA of the CDR3: TGCGCCAGCAGCTGGGGGGCCGGGACAGAGCGACGGTCACCCCTCCACTTT.

The CDR3 reads CASSFTGTGGKKLFF. Here the CDR3 DNA reads TGTGCCAGCAGCTTTACCGGGACAGGGGGCAAAAAACTGTTTTTT. The chain links TRBV7-8 to TRBJ1-4, with TRBD1 matching 12 bases. The germline V gene encodes CDR1 SGHVS and CDR2 FQNEAQ. V trimming: 3 bases; J trimming: 9 bases; junction bases outside the gene matches: 5. The CDR3 has 15 residues.

The genes are TRBV7-2 and TRBJ1-2; 8 nucleotides match TRBD1. The CDR3 is made up of 14 amino acids. From germline, CDR1 is SGHTA and CDR2 FQGNSA. V was pared by 6 bases and J by 4 bases, with 7 bases of the junction left unmatched. The CDR3 DNA is TGTGCCAGCAGTGTCGGACAGGGAATCTATGGCTACACCTTC. Translating it yields CASSVGQGIYGYTF.

This clone was seen a few times. The J gene is TRBJ2-3, the V gene TRBV7-9; D may be TRBD1 (6 bases). Trimming cost V 2 bases and J 3 bases, with 12 bases left between them. Germline V lookup: CDR1 SEHNR, CDR2 FQNEAQ (reference sequence). The CDR3 has 15 amino acids. For the CDR3, the DNA is TGTGCCAGCAGCTTACCCAGGGGAGCGACAGATACGCAGTATTTT. Amino acids: CASSLPRGATDTQYF.

The chain combines TRBV15 with TRBJ2-3; D is perhaps TRBD2 (6 bases). V lost 1 base and J lost 5, with 10 bases in between. Per the germline V gene, CDR1 is LNHNV and CDR2 is YYDKDF (reference sequence). The CDR3 is made up of 14 amino acids. The CDR3 sequence is CATSRGDFVDTQYF. Written as DNA, the CDR3 is TGTGCCACCAGCAGAGGGGACTTTGTAGATACGCAGTATTTT.

Of note for this clone: The sample contains more than one DNA sequence encoding this CDR3. The chain joins TRBV6-6 to TRBJ1-5, with D maybe TRBD1 (5 bases). V was shortened by 6 bases and J by 0 bases, with 9 bases between the two germline ends. The CDR3 is 14 residues long. Germline V CDR1 and CDR2: MNHNY, SVGAGI (reference sequence). The CDR3 here is CASSQGDSNQPQHF. The CDR3 nucleotides are TGTGCCAGCAGCCAAGGGGATAGCAATCAGCCCCAGCATTTT.

The V gene is TRBV7-9, the J gene TRBJ2-3; 10 positions match TRBD1. CDR1 SEHNR and CDR2 FQNEAQ come from the germline V gene (reference sequence). Unmatched junction bases numbered 3, after V lost 5 bases and J lost 10 bases. The CDR3 runs to 12 residues. The CDR3 spells CASSDRGPAQYF. CDR3 sequence (DNA): TGTGCCAGCAGCGACAGGGGGCCGGCGCAGTATTTT.

V is TRBV29-1 and J is TRBJ2-3, with 8 bases identical to TRBD2. The CDR3 is 13 residues long. The junction had 6 bases not matched to a gene; V was cut back by 8 bases and J by 2 bases. In germline, CDR1 is SQVTM, CDR2 ANQGSEA. The CDR3 is CSSQRGHTDTQYF. In DNA, the CDR3 is TGCAGCTCCCAGCGGGGGCACACAGATACGCAGTATTTT.

The chain carries TRBV29-1 and TRBJ1-1; unclear D gene. V lost 0 bases and J 6 bases, leaving 11 bases between the germline ends. This CDR3 region has 13 residues. The germline CDR1 and CDR2 sequences are SQVTM and ANQGSEA. Here the CDR3 DNA reads TGCAGCGTTGAAGACACAGTGACACCTGAAGCTTTCTTT. The encoded protein is CSVEDTVTPEAFF.

This clone appeared a few times. The genes are TRBV19 and TRBJ1-5, with D maybe TRBD1 (6 bases). Trimming cost V 5 bases and J 6 bases, with 17 bases left between them. This CDR3 has 15 residues. Germline CDR1 reads LNHDA; CDR2 reads SQIVND (reference sequence). Written as DNA, the CDR3 is TGTGCCAGTAGTGCAGGGGTTTTGAGTCCTCAGCCCCAGCATTTT. This translates into CASSAGVLSPQPQHF.

The CDR3 DNA sequence: TGCAGCGTTGCTAGACAGGAGTTTTCAGATACGCAGTATTTT. Translated, it gives CSVARQEFSDTQYF. This chain joins TRBV29-1 and TRBJ2-3; a weak D match, TRBD1 (6 bases). CDR3 size: 14 residues. CDR1 SQVTM and CDR2 ANQGSEA come from the germline V gene. The V end was cut by 4 bases, the J end by 4 bases, with 15 bases between.

V is TRBV6-6 and J is TRBJ2-7; possibly TRBD2 for D (6 bases). From germline, CDR1 is MNHNY and CDR2 SVGAGI (reference sequence). V lost 5 bases and J 3 bases, leaving 11 bases between the germline ends. CDR3 length: 13 residues. The CDR3 reads CASSPPGSYEQYF. CDR3 in DNA: TGTGCCAGCAGTCCTCCCGGGAGCTACGAGCAGTACTTC.

The genes are TRBV10-1 and TRBJ1-1; 8 nucleotides match TRBD1. Germline V gene data show CDR1 as WNHNN and CDR2 as SYGVQD (reference sequence). Trimming cost V 8 bases and J 4 bases; bases outside gene matches: 6. CDR3 length: 13 amino acids. CDR3 bases: TGCGCCAGCCAAAACAGGGGGGGCACTGAAGCTTTCTTT. Its translation: CASQNRGGTEAFF.

This chain links TRBV27 with TRBJ2-7; 10 bases are a match to TRBD2. Unmatched junction bases numbered 9, after V lost 0 bases and J lost 7 bases. The CDR3 is 16 residues long. The germline V gene encodes CDR1 MNHEY and CDR2 SMNVEV (reference sequence). CDR3 sequence (DNA): TGTGCCAGCAGTTTATCGGTGAGCGGGGGGGCGTGGGAGCAGTACTTC. As protein: CASSLSVSGGAWEQYF.

The rearrangement joins TRBV10-2 to TRBJ2-3, with TRBD2 matching 9 bases. This CDR3 has 15 amino acids. The junction had 3 bases not matched to a gene; V was cut back by 4 bases and J by 1 base. Germline V gene lookup returns CDR1 WSHSY and CDR2 SAAADI. CDR3 nucleotides: TGCGCCAGCAGTGGGACTAGCGTTCGCACAGATACGCAGTATTTT. It is translated as CASSGTSVRTDTQYF.

The V gene is TRBV6-5, the J gene TRBJ2-1, with D possibly being TRBD1 (5 bases). This CDR3 is built from 13 residues. Trimming took off 5 bases at V and 7 bases at J, with 12 bases between the two ends. Germline loops: CDR1 MNHEY, CDR2 SVGAGI. CDR3 sequence (DNA): TGTGCCAGCAGTAAAAACCCAGGGAATGAGCAGTTCTTC. Residues: CASSKNPGNEQFF.

Notes on this clone: The junction differs from germline at one of its ends, possibly a read error. The V call is TRBV7-7, the J call TRBJ2-4; D might be TRBD1 (6 bases). The CDR3 totals 16 residues. Per germline, CDR1 SSHAT and CDR2 FNYEAQ (reference sequence). The CDR3 DNA sequence: TGTGCTAGCAGCCCTTGGGGGCCCCTAGCCAAAAACATTCAGTACTTC. Translation: CASSPWGPLAKNIQYF.

DNA of the CDR3: TGCAGCGTTGAAGATCTTCATGGAGGGACCTACGAGCAGTACTTC. Residues: CSVEDLHGGTYEQYF. The chain recombines TRBV29-1 with TRBJ2-7; possibly TRBD2 for D (6 bases). Trimming pared 0 bases from V and 2 bases from J, leaving 14 bases between. Germline CDR1 and CDR2: SQVTM and ANQGSEA. The CDR3 is 15 residues long.

This sequence joins TRBV7-2 and TRBJ2-5; possible D gene TRBD2, 5 bases. This CDR3 contains 15 residues. The V gene's germline CDR1 is SGHTA and CDR2 FQGNSA. V dropped 5 bases and J dropped 2 bases, with 15 bases sitting between them. CDR3 DNA: TGTGCCAGCAGCCCGGACGGAGCGGAACAAGAGACCCAGTACTTC. It codes for CASSPDGAEQETQYF.

In DNA form, the CDR3 reads TGTGCCAGCAGCTCCGGACTAGTCCAAGAGACCCAGTACTTC. It encodes CASSSGLVQETQYF. The chain has TRBV7-3 and TRBJ2-5, with 7 bases that match TRBD2. Germline V gene sequence: CDR1 SGHTA, CDR2 FQGTGA. The CDR3 has 14 residues. Trimming removed 4 bases from V and 1 base from J; junction bases left unmatched: 3.